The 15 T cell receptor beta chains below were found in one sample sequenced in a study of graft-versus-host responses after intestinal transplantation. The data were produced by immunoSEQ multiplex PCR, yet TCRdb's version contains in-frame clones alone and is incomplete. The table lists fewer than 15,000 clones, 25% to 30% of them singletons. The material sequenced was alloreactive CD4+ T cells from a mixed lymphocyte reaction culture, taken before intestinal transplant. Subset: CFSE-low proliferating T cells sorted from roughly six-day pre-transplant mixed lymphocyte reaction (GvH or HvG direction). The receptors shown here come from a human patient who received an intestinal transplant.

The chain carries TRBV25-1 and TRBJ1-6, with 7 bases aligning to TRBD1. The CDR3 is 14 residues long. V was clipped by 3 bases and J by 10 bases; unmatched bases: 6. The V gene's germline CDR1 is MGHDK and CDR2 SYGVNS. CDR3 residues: CASSDGRGVSPLHF. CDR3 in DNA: TGTGCCAGCAGTGATGGCAGGGGGGTGTCACCCCTCCACTTT.

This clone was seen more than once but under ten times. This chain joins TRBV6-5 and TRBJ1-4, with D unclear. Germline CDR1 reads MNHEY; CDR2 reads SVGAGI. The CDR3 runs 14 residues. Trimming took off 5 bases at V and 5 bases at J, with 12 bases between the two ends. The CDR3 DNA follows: TGTGCCAGCAGTCGCCGAGCCCCCAATGAAAAACTGTTTTTT. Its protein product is CASSRRAPNEKLFF.

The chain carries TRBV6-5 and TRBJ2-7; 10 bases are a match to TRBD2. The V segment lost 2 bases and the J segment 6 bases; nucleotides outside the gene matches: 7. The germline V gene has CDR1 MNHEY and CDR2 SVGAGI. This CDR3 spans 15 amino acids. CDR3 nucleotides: TGTGCCAGCAGTTACACGGCTAGCGGGAGCTCCGAGCAGTACTTC. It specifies CASSYTASGSSEQYF.

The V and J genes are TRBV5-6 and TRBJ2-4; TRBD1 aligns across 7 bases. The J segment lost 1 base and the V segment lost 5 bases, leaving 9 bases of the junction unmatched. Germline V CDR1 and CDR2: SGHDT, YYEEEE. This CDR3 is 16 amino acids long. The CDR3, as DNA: TGTGCCAGCAGGGGGCCGGGACAGAGGGCCAAAAACATTCAGTACTTC. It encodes CASRGPGQRAKNIQYF.

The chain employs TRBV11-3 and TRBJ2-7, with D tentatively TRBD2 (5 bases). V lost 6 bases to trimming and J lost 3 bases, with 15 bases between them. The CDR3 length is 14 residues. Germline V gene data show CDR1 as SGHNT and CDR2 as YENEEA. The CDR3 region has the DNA TGTGCCAGCAGTTCGGACCCGGCGGGCTACGAGCAGTACTTC. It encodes CASSSDPAGYEQYF.

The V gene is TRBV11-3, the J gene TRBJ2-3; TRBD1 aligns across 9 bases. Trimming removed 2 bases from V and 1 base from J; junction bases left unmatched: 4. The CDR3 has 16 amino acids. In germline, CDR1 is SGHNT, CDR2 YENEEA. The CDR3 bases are TGTGCCAGCAGCTTAAGGACAGGGGTGGGCACAGATACGCAGTATTTT. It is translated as CASSLRTGVGTDTQYF.

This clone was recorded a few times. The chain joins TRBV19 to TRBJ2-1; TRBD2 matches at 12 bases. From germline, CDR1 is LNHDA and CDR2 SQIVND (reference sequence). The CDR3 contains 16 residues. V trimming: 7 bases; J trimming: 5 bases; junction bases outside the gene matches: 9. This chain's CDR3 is CASNNWGLAGNNEQFF. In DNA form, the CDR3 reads TGTGCCAGTAATAATTGGGGACTAGCGGGCAACAATGAGCAGTTCTTC.

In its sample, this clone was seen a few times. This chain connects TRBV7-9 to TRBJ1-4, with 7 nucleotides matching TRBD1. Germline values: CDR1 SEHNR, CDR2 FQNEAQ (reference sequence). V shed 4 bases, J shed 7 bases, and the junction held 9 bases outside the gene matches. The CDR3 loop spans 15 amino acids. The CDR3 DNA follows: TGTGCCAGCAGCTCGCACCGGGACAGCACTGAAAAACTGTTTTTT. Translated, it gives CASSSHRDSTEKLFF. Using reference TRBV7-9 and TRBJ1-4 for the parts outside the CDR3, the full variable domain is DTGVSQNPRHKITKRGQNVTFRCDPISEHNRLYWYRQTLGQGPEFLTYFQNEAQLEKSRLLSDRFSAERPKGSFSTLEIQRTEQGDSAMYLCASSSHRDSTEKLFFGSGTQLSVL.

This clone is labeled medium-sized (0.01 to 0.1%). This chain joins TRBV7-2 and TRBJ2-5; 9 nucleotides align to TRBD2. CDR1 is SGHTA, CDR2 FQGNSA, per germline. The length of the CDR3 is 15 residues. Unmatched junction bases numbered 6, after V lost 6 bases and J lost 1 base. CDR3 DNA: TGTGCCAGCAGATATACTAGCGGGTCCCAAGAGACCCAGTACTTC. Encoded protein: CASRYTSGSQETQYF.

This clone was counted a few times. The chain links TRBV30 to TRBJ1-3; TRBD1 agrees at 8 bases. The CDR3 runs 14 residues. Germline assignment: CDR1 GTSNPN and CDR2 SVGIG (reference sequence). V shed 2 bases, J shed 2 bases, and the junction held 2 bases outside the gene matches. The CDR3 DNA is TGTGCCTGGAGTAGGACAGGGACTGGAAACACCATATATTTT. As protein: CAWSRTGTGNTIYF.

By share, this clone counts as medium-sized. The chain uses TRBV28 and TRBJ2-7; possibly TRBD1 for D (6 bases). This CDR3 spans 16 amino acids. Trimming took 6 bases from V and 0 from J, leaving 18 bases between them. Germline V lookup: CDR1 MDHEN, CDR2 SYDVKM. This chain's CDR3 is CASRSSGRGNSYEQYF. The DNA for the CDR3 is TGTGCCAGCAGATCTTCTGGCAGGGGTAACTCCTACGAGCAGTACTTC.

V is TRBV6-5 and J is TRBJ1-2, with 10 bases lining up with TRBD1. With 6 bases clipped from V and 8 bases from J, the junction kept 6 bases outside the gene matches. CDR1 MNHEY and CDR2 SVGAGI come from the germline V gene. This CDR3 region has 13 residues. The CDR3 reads CASSRQGAWGYTF. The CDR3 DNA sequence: TGTGCCAGCAGCCGACAGGGGGCATGGGGCTACACCTTC.

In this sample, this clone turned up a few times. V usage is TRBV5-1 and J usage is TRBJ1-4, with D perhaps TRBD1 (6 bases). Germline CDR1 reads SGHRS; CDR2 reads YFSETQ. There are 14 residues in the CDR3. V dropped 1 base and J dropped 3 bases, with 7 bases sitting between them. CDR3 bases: TGCGCCAGCAGCTTGTCAGGGGCTAATGAAAAACTGTTTTTT. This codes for CASSLSGANEKLFF. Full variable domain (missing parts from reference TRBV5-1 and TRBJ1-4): KAGVTQTPRYLIKTRGQQVTLSCSPISGHRSVSWYQQTPGQGLQFLFEYFSETQRNKGNFPGRFSGRQFSNSRSEMNVSTLELGDSALYLCASSLSGANEKLFFGSGTQLSVL.

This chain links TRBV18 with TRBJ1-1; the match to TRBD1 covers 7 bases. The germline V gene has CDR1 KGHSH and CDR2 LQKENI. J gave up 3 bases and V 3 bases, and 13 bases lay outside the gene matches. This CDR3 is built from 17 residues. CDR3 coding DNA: TGTGCCAGCTCACCTCTGACAGGGTCGAGAGGGGACACTGAAGCTTTCTTT. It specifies CASSPLTGSRGDTEAFF. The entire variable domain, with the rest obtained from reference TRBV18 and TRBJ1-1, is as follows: NAGVMQNPRHLVRRRGQEARLRCSPMKGHSHVYWYRQLPEEGLKFMVYLQKENIIDESGMPKERFSAEFPKEGPSILRIQQVVRGDSAAYFCASSPLTGSRGDTEAFFGQGTRLTVV.

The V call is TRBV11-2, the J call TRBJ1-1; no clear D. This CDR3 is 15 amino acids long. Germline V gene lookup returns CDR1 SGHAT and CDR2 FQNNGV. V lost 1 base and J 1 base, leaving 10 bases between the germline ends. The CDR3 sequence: CASSLAGARNTEAFF. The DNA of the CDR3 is TGTGCCAGCAGCTTAGCTGGCGCAAGGAACACTGAAGCTTTCTTT.